This T cell receptor (beta chain) is drawn from a study of blood T cell repertoires in COVID-19. Background on the study: Samples taken during acute and convalescent COVID-19 were collected in the United States, Italy and Spain. In each case, the material was cDNA or gDNA derived from T cells, B-cell-depleted T cells, or PBMCs.

Per the study methods: Nucleated cell number was recorded as an estimate derived from reference gene primer amplification. TCRdb's copy holds only in-frame clones and misses some; the assay was immunoSEQ multiplex PCR. The V and J calls and clone size come from that table; D and trimming were worked out from the DNA. There are 50,000 to 70,000 clones in the sample; about nine tenths occur only once, and just under 8.5% lies in the top ten. V dropped 0 bases and J dropped 3 bases, with 6 bases sitting between them. The CDR3 contains 13 residues. This receptor was taken from a human donor with active COVID-19. The donor label of this sample is uncertain. The sample was peripheral blood. The chain is built from TRBV23-1 and TRBJ2-7, with D possibly TRBD2 on 6 matching bases. TRBV23-1 is an ORF; its function is uncertain. The CDR3 DNA reads as TGCGCCAGCAGTCAATCGGAGGGCTACGAGCAGTACTTC. This codes for CASSQSEGYEQYF.